This TCR beta chain was captured in a study of T cells in Graves' hyperthyroidism and ophthalmopathy. The authors deemed Graves' hyperthyroidism stable absent ophthalmopathy progression within 18 months. Hyperthyroidism in the patients, aged 18 to 65, was newly diagnosed and under 2 months in duration. The CDR3 loop spans 13 amino acids. V lost 1 base to trimming and J lost 8 bases, with 11 bases between them. Per germline, CDR1 SEHNR and CDR2 FQNEAQ (reference sequence). Amplification targeted TCR beta CDR3 regions from RNA transcripts. An initial round of RT-PCR targeting the TCR CDR3 relied on the HTBI primer set. TCRdb passed the multiplex PCR reads through MiXCR, listing each CDR3 protein once. The repertoire holds about 840,000 distinct CDR3 sequences, over 35% seen once, with over 8% in the top ten.

The chain employs TRBV7-9 and TRBJ1-1; a weak D match, TRBD1 (6 bases). This receptor was taken from a young man with Graves' hyperthyroidism. Sequencing was carried out using blood. This CDR3 reads CASSLEGVSEAFF. CDR3 nucleotides: TGTGCCAGCAGCTTAGAGGGGGTCTCCGAAGCTTTCTTT.